This TCR beta chain comes out of a study of monozygotic twins with inflammatory bowel disease. One entry per CDR3 protein, without DNA, is what TCRdb gives after re-calling the 5' RACE reads. The sample data list approximately 400,000 distinct CDR3 sequences. The study, taken as a whole, reports: Healthy twins showed more clonotype sharing with others than IBD patients, especially patients with disease activity. Heterogeneous immunosuppressive treatment regimens may have introduced variability into patient repertoires. Ultimately, a single strong signal or clonotype associated with IBD was not supported.

Remarks on this clonotype: The antigen is undetermined.

CDR3 length: 12 amino acids. T cells were not sorted, and total RNA was isolated straight from whole blood. Material: blood. The clonotype was recovered from a human donor with ulcerative colitis or Crohn's disease, or a healthy co-twin of an affected twin (not recorded which). The gene calls are TRBV12-3 or TRBV12-4 and TRBJ1-1. The CDR3: CASSLRTSEAFF.